This T cell receptor beta chain stems from a study of long-term antiretroviral therapy in people with HIV (dated by TCRdb to between 2021 and 2024). The study in broad terms: Collection of the earliest samples took place about a decade ahead of the 2015 WHO recommendation for immediate ART, at a time when ART was typically delayed until CD4 counts fell. Whether ART initiation and durable HIV suppression were associated with changes in peripheral blood TRB repertoire composition and diversity was tested in a retrospective serial study. Among the 30 or so participants with HIV, over nine were female. A total of around 190 cryopreserved PBMC samples came from 25 to 35 adults with confirmed HIV infection and were collected serially over a mean of about 6 years (range 1-12). No cross-contamination during QIAcube processing turned up in test extractions that ran a monoclonal T-cell line alongside approximately 35 polyclonal samples. General findings and caveats noted by the study authors: Because cell numbers in pre-ART samples were limited, unsorted PBMC were profiled instead of sorted CD4+ and CD8+ T cells. At every time point, the repertoire was dominated by expanded TRB clones first identified before ART initiation, although this dominance fluctuated and, in many PLHIV, declined after ART. Owing to limited PBMC availability, only the TCR beta chain was sequenced, without alpha chain pairing. Narrower CDR3 length ranges were observed in HIV repertoires than in controls, and an antigen-experienced repertoire with only a slight naive shift after ART was suggested by the network structure. A significant increase in TRB diversity was found to be associated with ART initiation, although TRB diversity was observed to remain significantly below that of transplant donor controls even after long-term ART. The samples span the years 2004 to 2017, and the ART regimens used may be less effective than current regimens. Inferences about post-ART repertoire changes were limited because no data were available on ART adherence, viral resistance or therapy changes.

The immunoSEQ hsTCRB v3.0 assay was used at survey level resolution for TRB variable region sequencing. The targeted TRB sequencing depth was about 40,000-50,000 T-cell genomes per sample. Pooled TRB libraries were sequenced on an Illumina MiSeq with a v3 150-cycle kit. On the study's bioinformatics: Analysis of repertoires was carried out in R inside a reproducible Nextflow workflow spanning QC, data transformation and analysis. LymphoSeq2, an R package for exploring AIRR-Seq data, was used to implement the custom analyses. After excluding several samples that yielded fewer than 5000 total TRB sequences, under 200 HIV repertoires remained for analysis. Among the 180 to 200 HIV repertoires that were kept, roughly 58 were collected before ART initiation and over 120 were collected after ART initiation. Repertoires were downsampled to 5000 TRB nucleotide sequences, with summary statistics averaged over 100 downsampling iterations. Only TRB sequences with CDR3 regions of at least seven amino acids were retained for analysis. Diversity was measured with a Shannon entropy-derived clonality score and the Gini coefficient. Repertoire networks linked the top 5000 CDR3 amino acid sequences whenever two sequences differed by an edit distance of one. GLIPH2 predicted antigen specificity groups and MHC restriction for TRB CDR3 amino acid sequences. Known CMV, EBV, HIV or tissue antigen associations were flagged by matching CDR3 amino acid sequences against VDJdb and McPAS-TCR. Pre-ART, post-ART and control groups were compared with Wilcoxon signed-rank tests and Holm-Bonferroni correction. TCRdb stores this immuneACCESS table with in-frame sequences only. Part of the clones is absent; in the studies checked, under half of the shortfall reflects unresolved V genes, and no reason is known for the rest. The D gene and trimming were derived from the DNA, and the V and J assignments and clone size from that table. This sample gives 15,000 to 20,000 clones in total; roughly nine tenths of them show up just once. Together, the top ten hold over 8% of the sample.

Inclusion was restricted to participants for whom at least one PBMC sample before ART initiation and at least two post-ART samples were available. Every participant with HIV received treatment in the United States of America. Before DNA extraction, cryopreserved samples containing roughly 1-11 million PBMC were thawed and washed. At the time of the earliest PBMC sample, participants with HIV were aged between roughly 20 and 54 years. Each participant contributed PBMC samples from 1-4 timepoints before ART initiation and 2-8 timepoints after ART initiation, with a median of 7 samples. For every participant, serial HIV viral load, CD4+ T-cell count, ART history and demographic data were obtained. Genomic DNA was extracted from unsorted PBMC with a Qiagen kit on a QIAcube, processed in batches of 12 samples. Concerning this clone: No antigen is known for it. No per-base quality is available; no much larger clone lies one base away.

The TCR was taken from a man in his fifties or sixties with HIV. Here the sequenced sample was unsorted PBMCs, taken 0.3 years after starting antiretroviral therapy.

The DNA sequence follows: TGCGCCAGTCATCCCCGTTACAGGGTTTCAACTAATGAAAAACTGTTTTTT. This codes for CASHPRYRVSTNEKLFF. The sequence is built from TRBV10-2 and TRBJ1-4, with a tentative D gene TRBD1 over 6 matching bases. The germline V gene encodes CDR1 WSHSY and CDR2 SAAADI. The trim is 9 bases for V and 0 bases for J, with a gap of 20 bases between the germline ends. From cysteine to phenylalanine, the CDR3 is 17 amino acids long. The kept DNA is CDR3 alone, 51 bases in frame from the first base.